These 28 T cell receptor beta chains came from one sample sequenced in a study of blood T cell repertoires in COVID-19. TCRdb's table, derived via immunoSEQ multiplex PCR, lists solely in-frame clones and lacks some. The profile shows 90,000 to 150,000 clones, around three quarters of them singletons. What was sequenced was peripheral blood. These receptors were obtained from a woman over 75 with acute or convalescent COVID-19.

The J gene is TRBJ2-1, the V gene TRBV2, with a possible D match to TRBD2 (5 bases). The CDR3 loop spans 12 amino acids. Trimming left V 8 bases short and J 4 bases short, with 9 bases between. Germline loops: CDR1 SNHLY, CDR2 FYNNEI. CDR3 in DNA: TGTGCCAGCGGGAGCCAATACAATGAGCAGTTCTTC. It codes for CASGSQYNEQFF.

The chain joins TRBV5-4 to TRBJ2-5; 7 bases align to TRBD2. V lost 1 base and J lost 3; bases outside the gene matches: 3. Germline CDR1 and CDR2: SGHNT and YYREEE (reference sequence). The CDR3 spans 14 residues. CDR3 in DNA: TGTGCCAGCAGCTTGAGCCTAGCGGAAGAGACCCAGTACTTC. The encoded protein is CASSLSLAEETQYF.

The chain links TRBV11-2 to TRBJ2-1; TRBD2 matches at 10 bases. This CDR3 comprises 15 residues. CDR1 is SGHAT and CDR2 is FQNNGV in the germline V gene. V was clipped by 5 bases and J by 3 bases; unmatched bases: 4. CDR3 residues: CASSALAGNYNEQFF. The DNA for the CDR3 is TGTGCCAGCAGCGCACTAGCGGGGAACTACAATGAGCAGTTCTTC.

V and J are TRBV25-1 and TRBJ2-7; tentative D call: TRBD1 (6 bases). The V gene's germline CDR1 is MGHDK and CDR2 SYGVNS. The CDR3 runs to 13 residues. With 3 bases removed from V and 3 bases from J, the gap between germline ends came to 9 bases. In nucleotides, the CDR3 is TGTGCCAGCAGTGATACAGGGATCTACGAGCAGTACTTC. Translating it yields CASSDTGIYEQYF.

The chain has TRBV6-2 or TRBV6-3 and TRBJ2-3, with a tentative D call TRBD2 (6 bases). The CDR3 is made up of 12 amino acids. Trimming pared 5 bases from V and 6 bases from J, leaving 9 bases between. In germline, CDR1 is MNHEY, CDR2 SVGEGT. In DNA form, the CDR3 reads TGTGCCAGCAGTCGGGGGAGGGATACGCAGTATTTT. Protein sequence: CASSRGRDTQYF.

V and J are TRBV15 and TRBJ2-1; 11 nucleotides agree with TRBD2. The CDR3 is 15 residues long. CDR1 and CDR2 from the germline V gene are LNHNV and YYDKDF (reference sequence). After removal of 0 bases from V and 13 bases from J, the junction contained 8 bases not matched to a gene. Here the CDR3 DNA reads TGTGCCACCAGCAGAGATCGTGTTAGCGGGAGGGATCAGTTCTTC. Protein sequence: CATSRDRVSGRDQFF.

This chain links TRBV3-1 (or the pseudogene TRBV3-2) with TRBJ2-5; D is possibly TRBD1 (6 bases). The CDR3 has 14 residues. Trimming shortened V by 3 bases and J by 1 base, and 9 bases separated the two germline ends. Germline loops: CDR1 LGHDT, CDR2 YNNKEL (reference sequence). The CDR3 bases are TGTGCCAGCAGCCAGATAGGGGGCCAAGAGACCCAGTACTTC. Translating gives CASSQIGGQETQYF.

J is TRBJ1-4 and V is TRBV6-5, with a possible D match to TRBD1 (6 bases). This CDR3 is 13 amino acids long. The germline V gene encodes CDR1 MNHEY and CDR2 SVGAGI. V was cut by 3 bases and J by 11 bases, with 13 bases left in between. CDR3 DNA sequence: TGTGCCAGCAGTTATACAGGGACGCGGAAACTGTTTTTT. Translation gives CASSYTGTRKLFF.

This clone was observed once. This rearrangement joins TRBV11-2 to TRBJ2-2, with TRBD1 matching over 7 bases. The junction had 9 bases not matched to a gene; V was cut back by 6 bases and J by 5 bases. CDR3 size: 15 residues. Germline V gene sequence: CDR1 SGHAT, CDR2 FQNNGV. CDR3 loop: CASSRVAQGTGELFF. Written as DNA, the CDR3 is TGTGCCAGCAGTCGAGTAGCACAGGGGACCGGGGAGCTGTTTTTT.

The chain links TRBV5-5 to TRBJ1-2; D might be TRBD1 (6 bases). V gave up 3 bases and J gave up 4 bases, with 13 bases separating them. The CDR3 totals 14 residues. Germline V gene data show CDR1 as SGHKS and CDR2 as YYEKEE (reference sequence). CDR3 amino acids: CASSYTTGFYGYTF. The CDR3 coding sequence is TGTGCCAGCAGCTATACTACAGGGTTCTATGGCTACACCTTC.

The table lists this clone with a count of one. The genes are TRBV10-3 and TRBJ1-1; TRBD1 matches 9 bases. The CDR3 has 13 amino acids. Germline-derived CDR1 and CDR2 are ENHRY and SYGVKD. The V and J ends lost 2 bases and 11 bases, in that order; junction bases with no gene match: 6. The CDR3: CAISERDRDSAFF. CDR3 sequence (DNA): TGTGCCATCAGTGAGAGGGACAGGGACAGCGCTTTCTTT.

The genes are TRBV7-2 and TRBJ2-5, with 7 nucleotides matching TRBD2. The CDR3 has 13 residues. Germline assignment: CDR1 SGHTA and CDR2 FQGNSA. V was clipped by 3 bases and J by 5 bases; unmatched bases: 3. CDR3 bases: TGTGCCAGCAGCTTCGGGGGAGGGGAGACCCAGTACTTC. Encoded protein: CASSFGGGETQYF.

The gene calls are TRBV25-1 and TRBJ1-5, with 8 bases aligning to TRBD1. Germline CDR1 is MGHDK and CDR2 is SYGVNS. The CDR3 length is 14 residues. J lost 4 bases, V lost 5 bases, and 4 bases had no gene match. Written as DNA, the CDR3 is TGTGCCAGCAGTCCCGGGACAGGAAATCAGCCCCAGCATTTT. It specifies CASSPGTGNQPQHF.

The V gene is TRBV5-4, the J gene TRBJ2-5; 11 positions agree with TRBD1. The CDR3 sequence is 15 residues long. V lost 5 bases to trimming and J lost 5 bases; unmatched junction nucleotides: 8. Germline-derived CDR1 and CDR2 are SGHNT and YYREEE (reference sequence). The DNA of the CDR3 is TGTGCCAGCAGTACTTTTCGGGACAGGGGGGAGACCCAGTACTTC. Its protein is CASSTFRDRGETQYF.

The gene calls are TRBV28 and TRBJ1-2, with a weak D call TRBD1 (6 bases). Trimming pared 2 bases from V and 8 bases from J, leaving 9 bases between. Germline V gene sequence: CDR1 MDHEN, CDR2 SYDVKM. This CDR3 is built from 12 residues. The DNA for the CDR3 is TGTGCCAGCAGTTTAAGGGGGTACGGCTACACCTTC. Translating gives CASSLRGYGYTF.

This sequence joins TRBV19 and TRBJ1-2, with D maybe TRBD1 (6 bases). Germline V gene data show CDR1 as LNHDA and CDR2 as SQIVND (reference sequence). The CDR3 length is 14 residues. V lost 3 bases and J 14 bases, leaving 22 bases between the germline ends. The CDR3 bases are TGTGCCAGTAGTATCTTATTTCCCCGGCAGGGGTGGACCTTC. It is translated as CASSILFPRQGWTF.

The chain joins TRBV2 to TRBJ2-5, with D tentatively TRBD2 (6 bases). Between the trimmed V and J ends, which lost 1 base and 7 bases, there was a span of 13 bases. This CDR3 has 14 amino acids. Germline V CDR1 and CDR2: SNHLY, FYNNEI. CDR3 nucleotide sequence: TGTGCCAGCAGTGAAGGGCTAGCGATTGGGACCCAGTACTTC. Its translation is CASSEGLAIGTQYF.

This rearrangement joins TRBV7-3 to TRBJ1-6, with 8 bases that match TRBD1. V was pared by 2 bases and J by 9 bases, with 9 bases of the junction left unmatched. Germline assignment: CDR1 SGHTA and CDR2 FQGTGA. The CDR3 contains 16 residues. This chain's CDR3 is CASSLGGTGLGSPLHF. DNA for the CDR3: TGTGCCAGCAGCTTAGGGGGGACAGGATTGGGTTCACCCCTCCACTTT.

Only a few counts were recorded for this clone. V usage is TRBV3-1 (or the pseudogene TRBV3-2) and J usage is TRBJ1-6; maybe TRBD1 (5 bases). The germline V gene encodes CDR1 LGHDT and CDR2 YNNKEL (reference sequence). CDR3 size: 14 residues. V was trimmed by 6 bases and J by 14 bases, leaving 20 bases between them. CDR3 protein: CASSQNIGAWALHF. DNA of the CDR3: TGTGCCAGCAGTCAAAATATAGGGGCTTGGGCCCTCCACTTT.

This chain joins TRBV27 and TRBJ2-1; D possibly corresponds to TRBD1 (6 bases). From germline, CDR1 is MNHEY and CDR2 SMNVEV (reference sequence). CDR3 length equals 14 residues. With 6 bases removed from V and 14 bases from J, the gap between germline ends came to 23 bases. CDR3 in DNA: TGTGCCAGCAGCCCTCTAGACAGGTCGGTATTCGAGTTCTTC. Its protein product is CASSPLDRSVFEFF.

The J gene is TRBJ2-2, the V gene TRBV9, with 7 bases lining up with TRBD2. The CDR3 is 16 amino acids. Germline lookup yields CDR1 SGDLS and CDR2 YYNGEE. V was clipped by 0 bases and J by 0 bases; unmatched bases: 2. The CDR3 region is CASSVDAGANTGELFF. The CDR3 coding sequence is TGTGCCAGCAGCGTAGATGCGGGAGCGAACACCGGGGAGCTGTTTTTT.

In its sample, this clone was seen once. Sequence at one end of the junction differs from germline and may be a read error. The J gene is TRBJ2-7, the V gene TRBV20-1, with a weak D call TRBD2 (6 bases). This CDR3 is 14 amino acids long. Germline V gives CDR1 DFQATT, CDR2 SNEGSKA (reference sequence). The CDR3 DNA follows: TGCAGTGCTAGTTCGGCACTAGCTGGGGTGATGGGGATCTTC. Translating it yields CSASSALAGVMGIF.

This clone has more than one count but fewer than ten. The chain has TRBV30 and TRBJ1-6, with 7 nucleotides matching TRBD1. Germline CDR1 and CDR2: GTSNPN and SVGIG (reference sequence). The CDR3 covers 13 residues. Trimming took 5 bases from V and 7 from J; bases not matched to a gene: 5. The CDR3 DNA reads TGTGCCTGGGCCGACAGGGACAATTCACCCCTCCACTTT. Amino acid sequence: CAWADRDNSPLHF.

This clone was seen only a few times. For the CDR3, the DNA is TGTGCCAGCAGCCAACGGGACAGGGGTTCACCCCTCCACTTT. Its translation: CASSQRDRGSPLHF. The chain is built from TRBV16 and TRBJ1-6; 10 bases are a match to TRBD1. The V gene end was trimmed by 2 bases and the J gene end by 9 bases; junction bases not matched to a gene: 1. The CDR3 extends over 14 amino acids. CDR1 is KGHSY, CDR2 FQNENV, per germline.

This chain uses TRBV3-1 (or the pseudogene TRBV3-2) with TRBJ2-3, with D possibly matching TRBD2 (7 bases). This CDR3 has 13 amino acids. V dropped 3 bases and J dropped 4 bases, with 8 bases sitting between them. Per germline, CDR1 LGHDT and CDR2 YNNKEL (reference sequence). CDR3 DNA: TGTGCCAGCAGCCAGGGGGGGCCAGATACGCAGTATTTT. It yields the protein CASSQGGPDTQYF.

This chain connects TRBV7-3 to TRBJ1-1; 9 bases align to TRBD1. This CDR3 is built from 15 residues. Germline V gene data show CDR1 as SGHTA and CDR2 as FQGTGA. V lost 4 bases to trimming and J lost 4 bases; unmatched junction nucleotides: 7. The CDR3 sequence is CASSSRLTGGTEAFF. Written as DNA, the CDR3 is TGTGCCAGCAGCTCCCGCCTGACAGGGGGCACTGAAGCTTTCTTT.

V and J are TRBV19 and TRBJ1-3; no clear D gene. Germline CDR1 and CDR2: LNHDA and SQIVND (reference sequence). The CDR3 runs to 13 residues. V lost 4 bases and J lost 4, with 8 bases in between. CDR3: CASSSRLGNTIYF. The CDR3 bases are TGTGCCAGTAGTAGCAGGCTGGGAAACACCATATATTTT.

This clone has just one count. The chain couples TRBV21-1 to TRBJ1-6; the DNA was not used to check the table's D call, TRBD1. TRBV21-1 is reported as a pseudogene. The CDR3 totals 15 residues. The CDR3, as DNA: TGTGCCAGCAATTCACAGGGCGCCTATAATTCACCCCTCCACTTT. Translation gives CASNSQGAYNSPLHF.